Each of the 2 T cell receptor beta chains below was sequenced from the same sample in a study of molecular identifiers for immune sequencing clone quantification. From the PCR reads, TCRdb called clonotypes with MiXCR, one entry per CDR3 protein. The sample lists more than 35,000 distinct CDR3 sequences; 15% to 20% were seen once. The sequenced sample was naive CD8+ T cells from blood, with Jurkat cell RNA spiked in. As to subset: FACS-sorted CD8+CD4-CCR7+CD45RA+ naive T cells. These receptors were taken from a human donor in good health. Some libraries in this study had Jurkat cell RNA spiked in.

This clonotype showed up many times. V is TRBV7-9 and J is TRBJ2-5, with 8 bases that match TRBD1. Trimming at V came to 5 bases and at J to 1 base, leaving 6 bases not matched to a gene. The germline gives CDR1 SEHNR, CDR2 FQNEAQ (reference sequence). This CDR3 has 15 amino acids. The CDR3 region has the DNA TGTGCCAGCAGCACAGACAGGGGTACCCAAGAGACCCAGTACTTC. This translates into CASSTDRGTQETQYF.

This clonotype was counted many times. The chain is built from TRBV25-1 and TRBJ2-3; D is perhaps TRBD1 (5 bases). V was shortened by 3 bases and J by 0 bases, with 13 bases between the two germline ends. The V gene's germline CDR1 is MGHDK and CDR2 SYGVNS. CDR3 length: 16 residues. The CDR3 here is CASSEIMKGSTDTQYF. The CDR3 DNA reads as TGTGCCAGCAGTGAGATCATGAAGGGGAGCACAGATACGCAGTATTTT.